The 31 T cell receptor beta chains presented below share a single source sample, sequenced in a study of T cell responses to AZD1222 COVID-19 vaccine. Sequencing was performed with immunoSEQ multiplex PCR; in TCRdb, only in-frame clones are kept and a portion is missing. The sample records about 190,000 clones, 92% being singletons. Sequenced material: peripheral blood, taken on day 0 of AZD1222 vaccination. These receptors all stem from an adult in good health.

This chain joins TRBV27 and TRBJ1-3; a weak D match, TRBD1 (6 bases). This CDR3 is 16 amino acids long. The germline CDR1 and CDR2 sequences are MNHEY and SMNVEV (reference sequence). V was trimmed by 2 bases and J by 5 bases, leaving 16 bases between them. CDR3 DNA: TGTGCCAGCAGTTTAAGGGCAGGGGAAAGGAGAAACACCATATATTTT. This encodes CASSLRAGERRNTIYF.

This chain connects TRBV12-3 or TRBV12-4 to TRBJ1-1; unclear D gene. Trimming cost V 1 base and J 1 base, with 4 bases left between them. This CDR3 has 13 amino acids. The CDR3 is CASSLVPNTEAFF. CDR3 DNA: TGTGCCAGCAGTTTAGTCCCGAACACTGAAGCTTTCTTT.

The rearrangement joins TRBV5-6 to TRBJ1-1; a possible D gene is TRBD1 (6 bases). Trimming pared 3 bases from V and 4 bases from J, leaving 25 bases between. This CDR3 comprises 18 residues. Per the germline V gene, CDR1 is SGHDT and CDR2 is YYEEEE. CDR3 coding DNA: TGTGCCAGCAGCTCTAGTCGGGGGGGCGCTTTGAGGTTCACTGAAGCTTTCTTT. Translated: CASSSSRGGALRFTEAFF.

Only a few counts were recorded for this clone. The chain is built from TRBV6-1 and TRBJ1-5; possible D gene TRBD1, 5 bases. V gave up 1 base and J gave up 8 bases, with 15 bases separating them. Germline loops: CDR1 MNHNS, CDR2 SASEGT. This CDR3 comprises 15 residues. The CDR3 here is CASSEGVAADKPQHF. Here the CDR3 DNA reads TGTGCCAGCAGTGAAGGAGTGGCCGCGGACAAGCCCCAGCATTTT.

V usage is TRBV25-1 and J usage is TRBJ1-1; D uncertain. Germline V gene lookup returns CDR1 MGHDK and CDR2 SYGVNS. The germline V and J ends were trimmed by 8 bases and 1 base, with 5 bases remaining between them. This CDR3 has 11 residues. The CDR3 region has the DNA TGTGCCAGCGTCCGGAACACTGAAGCTTTCTTT. Translation gives CASVRNTEAFF.

The rearrangement uses TRBV5-1 and TRBJ1-2; D might be TRBD1 (6 bases). V was clipped by 4 bases and J by 4 bases, with 20 bases between them. The CDR3 spans 16 residues. Germline values: CDR1 SGHRS, CDR2 YFSETQ. The CDR3 reads CASSPGQSLSLYGYTF. In DNA, the CDR3 is TGCGCCAGCAGCCCCGGACAGTCTCTATCCCTCTATGGCTACACCTTC.

The chain carries TRBV30 and TRBJ1-2, with 8 bases aligning to TRBD1. The CDR3 loop spans 14 amino acids. CDR1 is GTSNPN and CDR2 is SVGIG in the germline V gene (reference sequence). With 5 bases clipped from V and 2 bases from J, the junction kept 7 bases outside the gene matches. CDR3 coding DNA: TGTGCCTGGCGCAGACAGGGGATAAACTATGGCTACACCTTC. This sequence encodes CAWRRQGINYGYTF.

The rearrangement links TRBV10-2 to TRBJ1-2; 9 nucleotides align to TRBD1. V dropped 5 bases and J dropped 3; count of bases not matched to a gene: 4. The V gene's germline CDR1 is WSHSY and CDR2 SAAADI. This CDR3 spans 14 amino acids. The CDR3 region is CASSQGQGYYGYTF. In nucleotides, the CDR3 is TGCGCCAGCAGTCAGGGACAGGGATACTATGGCTACACCTTC.

The chain combines TRBV2 with TRBJ1-4, with D maybe TRBD1 (6 bases). Germline V gene sequence: CDR1 SNHLY, CDR2 FYNNEI. There are 14 residues in the CDR3. Trimming shortened V by 5 bases and J by 6 bases, and 13 bases separated the two germline ends. The chain's CDR3 is CASSPGHLDEKLFF. CDR3 in DNA: TGTGCCAGCAGTCCGGGACACTTGGATGAAAAACTGTTTTTT. Variable domain in full (rest from reference TRBV2 and TRBJ1-4): EPEVTQTPSHQVTQMGQEVILRCVPISNHLYFYWYRQILGQKVEFLVSFYNNEISEKSEIFDDQFSVERPDGSNFTLKIRSTKLEDSAMYFCASSPGHLDEKLFFGSGTQLSVL.

The genes are TRBV24-1 and TRBJ2-2; D is unresolved. The CDR3 loop spans 14 amino acids. Germline assignment: CDR1 KGHDR and CDR2 SFDVKD. Trimming cost V 3 bases and J 4 bases, with 8 bases left between them. CDR3 loop: CATSDPTGTGELFF. Here the CDR3 DNA reads TGTGCCACCAGTGATCCCACGGGCACCGGGGAGCTGTTTTTT.

J is TRBJ1-3 and V is TRBV6-5; the D is unclear. The ends were cut back, 7 bases at V and 0 bases at J, with 7 bases in the middle. The CDR3 consists of 13 residues. The germline CDR1 and CDR2 sequences are MNHEY and SVGAGI. CDR3 amino acids: CASILDSGNTIYF. The CDR3 nucleotides read TGTGCCAGCATTCTCGACTCTGGAAACACCATATATTTT.

V is TRBV27 and J is TRBJ2-5; D possibly corresponds to TRBD2 (6 bases). V lost 4 bases and J lost 2, with 14 bases in between. The CDR3 covers 15 residues. The germline V gene encodes CDR1 MNHEY and CDR2 SMNVEV (reference sequence). In DNA, the CDR3 is TGTGCCAGCAGTTCAGCGGGCGCGGGGCAAGAGACCCAGTACTTC. The encoded protein is CASSSAGAGQETQYF.

This clone came up a few times. CDR3: CASREGLTNEKLFF. The DNA for the CDR3 is TGTGCCAGCAGGGAGGGGCTAACTAATGAAAAACTGTTTTTT. This chain connects TRBV7-9 to TRBJ1-4, with D maybe TRBD1 (5 bases). Germline assignment: CDR1 SEHNR and CDR2 FQNEAQ (reference sequence). Trimming pared 6 bases from V and 1 base from J, leaving 9 bases between. The CDR3 totals 14 residues.

The rearrangement uses TRBV3-1 (or the pseudogene TRBV3-2) and TRBJ2-7; D may be TRBD2 (6 bases). The CDR3 is 13 amino acids. Between the trimmed V and J ends, which lost 4 bases and 6 bases, there was a span of 13 bases. Per the germline V gene, CDR1 is LGHDT and CDR2 is YNNKEL (reference sequence). As DNA, the CDR3 is TGTGCCAGCAGCCCCGGGAGCCGGGGCGAGCAGTACTTC. It encodes CASSPGSRGEQYF.

This clone is a singleton in its sample. The chain uses TRBV7-9 and TRBJ2-7, with D perhaps being TRBD1 or TRBD2 (5 bases each). V was clipped by 6 bases and J by 3 bases, with 18 bases between them. This CDR3 is built from 15 residues. Germline V gene data show CDR1 as SEHNR and CDR2 as FQNEAQ (reference sequence). CDR3 nucleotide sequence: TGTGCCAGCAGTCGGGGCCCACAGGTGATCTACGAGCAGTACTTC. This sequence encodes CASSRGPQVIYEQYF.

This chain uses TRBV12-3 or TRBV12-4 with TRBJ2-1; D unclear. The germline V and J ends were trimmed by 8 bases and 3 bases, with 8 bases remaining between them. CDR3 length equals 12 residues. The CDR3 nucleotides read TGTGCCAGCCAGAGCAGCTACAATGAGCAGTTCTTC. It encodes CASQSSYNEQFF.

This clone was seen only a few times. The gene calls are TRBV10-3 and TRBJ2-7, with 7 nucleotides matching TRBD1. Germline CDR1 is ENHRY and CDR2 is SYGVKD. Losses at the gene ends were 6 bases for V and 1 base for J; bases not matched to a gene: 9. This CDR3 has 15 amino acids. CDR3 loop: CAISPRQGASYEQYF. In DNA, the CDR3 is TGTGCCATCAGCCCCAGACAGGGAGCTTCCTACGAGCAGTACTTC.

The chain has TRBV7-2 and TRBJ1-2, with D possibly being TRBD1 (5 bases). The CDR3 is 12 residues long. The ends were cut back, 9 bases at V and 5 bases at J, with 13 bases in the middle. Germline-derived CDR1 and CDR2 are SGHTA and FQGNSA. The CDR3 bases are TGTGCCAGTCGGGGGGGGACTTATGGCTACACCTTC. Translated, it gives CASRGGTYGYTF.

The chain employs TRBV27 and TRBJ1-6; TRBD1 matches at 9 bases. Germline V gene sequence: CDR1 MNHEY, CDR2 SMNVEV (reference sequence). The CDR3 totals 15 residues. V was pared by 6 bases and J by 8 bases, with 8 bases of the junction left unmatched. The CDR3 region has the DNA TGTGCCAGCAGACCCGGGACAGGGCCTGATTCACCCCTCCACTTT. Translated, it gives CASRPGTGPDSPLHF.

The gene calls are TRBV18 and TRBJ1-5, with 7 bases that match TRBD1. The CDR3 runs to 15 residues. Trimming at V came to 4 bases and at J to 7 bases, leaving 10 bases not matched to a gene. Germline V gives CDR1 KGHSH, CDR2 LQKENI. The CDR3 coding sequence is TGTGCCAGCTCACGATTGACAGGGAAGAAACAGCCCCAGCATTTT. It codes for CASSRLTGKKQPQHF.

The chain has TRBV4-2 and TRBJ1-5; the match to TRBD1 covers 9 bases. This CDR3 comprises 15 residues. V shed 2 bases, J shed 9 bases, and the junction held 8 bases outside the gene matches. From germline, CDR1 is LGHNA and CDR2 YNFKEQ. The CDR3 reads CASSQQTGGLVPQHF. In DNA, the CDR3 is TGTGCCAGCAGCCAACAGACAGGGGGTTTGGTGCCCCAGCATTTT.

The chain recombines TRBV14 with TRBJ1-4, with TRBD1 as a possible D gene (6 bases). Trimming stripped 4 bases from V and 13 bases from J, with 16 bases between. Germline V gene sequence: CDR1 SGHDN, CDR2 FVKESK. The CDR3 covers 13 residues. CDR3 nucleotide sequence: TGTGCCAGCAGCCGATACGAGACAGGCCGACTGTTTTTT. Its protein is CASSRYETGRLFF. The whole variable domain, filled in from reference TRBV14 and TRBJ1-4, reads EAGVTQFPSHSVIEKGQTVTLRCDPISGHDNLYWYRRVMGKEIKFLLHFVKESKQDESGMPNNRFLAERTGGTYSTLKVQPAELEDSGVYFCASSRYETGRLFFGSGTQLSVL.

This chain joins TRBV25-1 and TRBJ2-7; the D gene is possibly TRBD2 (7 bases). Germline CDR1 MGHDK, CDR2 SYGVNS. The CDR3 totals 16 residues. V was shortened by 0 bases and J by 6 bases, with 18 bases between the two germline ends. CDR3 in DNA: TGTGCCAGCAGTGAATACGAGGGGGGGCCTCACCTCGAGCAGTACTTC. Residues: CASSEYEGGPHLEQYF.

The chain uses TRBV4-2 and TRBJ1-1; D possibly corresponds to TRBD1 (5 bases). CDR1 is LGHNA and CDR2 is YNFKEQ in the germline V gene. The CDR3 is 15 amino acids. V lost 1 base to trimming and J lost 4 bases, with 13 bases between them. The CDR3 bases are TGTGCCAGCAGCCAAGGCGGGGCGTCGGGCACTGAAGCTTTCTTT. This encodes CASSQGGASGTEAFF.

This chain uses TRBV19 with TRBJ2-2, with D unclear. The germline V gene has CDR1 LNHDA and CDR2 SQIVND (reference sequence). This CDR3 has 12 residues. In DNA, the CDR3 is TGTGGAATCGGGCTCATCTCCGGGGAGCTGTTTTTT. Protein sequence: CGIGLISGELFF.

The V gene is TRBV5-1, the J gene TRBJ2-7; D is tentatively TRBD1 or TRBD2 (5 bases each). Trimming took 3 bases from V and 2 from J, leaving 12 bases between them. The CDR3 is 14 amino acids. CDR1 is SGHRS and CDR2 is YFSETQ in the germline V gene. The CDR3 nucleotides read TGCGCCAGCAGCTCGGACACTAGGACCTACGAGCAGTACTTC. This sequence encodes CASSSDTRTYEQYF.

The V and J genes are TRBV11-1 and TRBJ2-1; a possible D gene is TRBD2 (7 bases). V lost 1 base, J lost 4 bases, and 14 bases lay in between. The CDR3 length is 16 residues. Germline V lookup: CDR1 SGHAT, CDR2 FQDESV (reference sequence). CDR3 in DNA: TGTGCCAGCAGCTTAGGGGCGGGGGCTCAGTACAATGAGCAGTTCTTC. Its translation: CASSLGAGAQYNEQFF.

A single count supports this clone. The chain carries TRBV4-3 and TRBJ2-1, with 8 bases lining up with TRBD2. This CDR3 has 16 residues. Germline V gene lookup returns CDR1 LGHNA and CDR2 YSLEER. Trimming removed 4 bases from V and 7 bases from J; junction bases left unmatched: 12. DNA of the CDR3: TGCGCCAGCAGCCCTAGCGGAAGTCCGGGGGGGAATGAGCAGTTCTTC. Encoded protein: CASSPSGSPGGNEQFF.

This chain links TRBV6-6 with TRBJ1-5; D remains unclear. Germline CDR1 is MNHNY and CDR2 is SVGAGI (reference sequence). Between the trimmed V and J ends, which lost 6 bases and 3 bases, there was a span of 12 bases. The CDR3 consists of 14 residues. The CDR3 nucleotides read TGTGCCAGCAGCGGGCCGGGATCCAATCAGCCCCAGCATTTT. This encodes CASSGPGSNQPQHF.

This CDR3 is CASSLGQGSLDEQYF. CDR3 DNA: TGCGCCAGCAGCTTGGGGCAGGGGTCCCTCGACGAGCAGTACTTC. This chain uses TRBV5-1 with TRBJ2-7; TRBD1 might be the D (6 bases). Germline loops: CDR1 SGHRS, CDR2 YFSETQ. The germline V and J ends were trimmed by 0 bases and 5 bases, with 15 bases remaining between them. The CDR3 covers 15 residues.

The chain couples TRBV28 to TRBJ1-2; perhaps TRBD1 as D (6 bases). The V end lost 7 bases, the J end lost 8 bases, and 20 bases lay between the germline ends. Germline CDR1 reads MDHEN; CDR2 reads SYDVKM. This CDR3 contains 14 residues. CDR3 DNA: TGTGCCAGCACCCTAGCGGGGGCATACTTAGGCTACACCTTC. This gives the protein CASTLAGAYLGYTF.